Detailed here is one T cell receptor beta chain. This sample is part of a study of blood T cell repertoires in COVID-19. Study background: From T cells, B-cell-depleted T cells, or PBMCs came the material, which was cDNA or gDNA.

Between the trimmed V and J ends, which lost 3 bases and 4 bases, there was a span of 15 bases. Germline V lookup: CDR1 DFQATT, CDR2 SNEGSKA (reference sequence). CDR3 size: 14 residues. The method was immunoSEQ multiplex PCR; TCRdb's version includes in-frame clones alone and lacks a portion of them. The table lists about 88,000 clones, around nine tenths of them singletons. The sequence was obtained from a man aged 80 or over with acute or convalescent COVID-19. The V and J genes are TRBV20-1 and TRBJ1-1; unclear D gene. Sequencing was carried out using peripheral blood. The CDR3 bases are TGCAGTGCTAGTAAACCTGGCGGGTCCACTGAAGCTTTCTTT. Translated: CSASKPGGSTEAFF.